These 31 T cell receptor beta chains originate from one sample sequenced in a study of identical twins. TCRdb fed the 5' RACE reads into MiXCR, producing one record per CDR3 protein. The sample lists around 670,000 distinct CDR3 sequences; less than 7% were seen once. Sequences were obtained from naive T cells sorted from blood. These receptors were obtained from a man younger than 35 in good health.

This clonotype was found many times. The chain is built from TRBV20-1 and TRBJ1-6, with a tentative D call TRBD1 (5 bases). V lost 6 bases, J lost 6 bases, and 12 bases lay in between. CDR3 size: 13 residues. In germline, CDR1 is DFQATT, CDR2 SNEGSKA (reference sequence). The CDR3 coding sequence is TGCAGTGCCTCCGGGGGAATTAATTCACCCCTCCACTTT. Amino acids: CSASGGINSPLHF.

The sample holds a few counts of this clonotype. The chain uses TRBV5-1 and TRBJ2-3; 8 bases line up with TRBD1. This CDR3 has 20 amino acids. J lost 3 bases, V lost 0 bases, and 18 bases had no gene match. CDR1 is SGHRS and CDR2 is YFSETQ in the germline V gene. The CDR3 DNA follows: TGCGCCAGCAGCTTGGCCTTTGGTACCGCGGACAGGGAAGGAACAGATACGCAGTATTTT. Protein product: CASSLAFGTADREGTDTQYF.

The table lists this clonotype with a few counts. The rearrangement uses TRBV25-1 and TRBJ2-7; 10 bases fit TRBD2. CDR3 size: 14 residues. Germline CDR1 reads MGHDK; CDR2 reads SYGVNS. The V gene end was trimmed by 7 bases and the J gene end by 2 bases; junction bases not matched to a gene: 5. This CDR3 reads CASTKREGPYEQYF. The CDR3 nucleotides are TGTGCCAGCACCAAGCGGGAGGGCCCCTACGAGCAGTACTTC.

This clonotype was detected only a few times. The rearrangement uses TRBV7-2 and TRBJ2-1, with 7 bases aligning to TRBD2. The length of the CDR3 is 16 residues. The J segment lost 7 bases and the V segment lost 6 bases, leaving 15 bases of the junction unmatched. Germline V lookup: CDR1 SGHTA, CDR2 FQGNSA. The CDR3 sequence is CASSTKFAGVGNEQFF. CDR3 DNA: TGTGCCAGCAGTACCAAGTTTGCGGGAGTGGGGAATGAGCAGTTCTTC.

This chain links TRBV5-5 with TRBJ2-1; the D call may be TRBD1 or TRBD2 (5 bases each). There are 15 residues in the CDR3. V dropped 1 base and J dropped 1 base, with 9 bases sitting between them. CDR1 and CDR2 (germline): SGHKS, YYEKEE (reference sequence). CDR3 coding DNA: TGTGCCAGCAGCTTGCGGGACCCTTCCTACAATGAGCAGTTCTTC. It specifies CASSLRDPSYNEQFF.

This clonotype was counted ten times or more. The CDR3 reads CSAKDRGGHNEQFF. In DNA, the CDR3 is TGCAGTGCCAAGGACAGGGGAGGTCACAATGAGCAGTTCTTC. The chain carries TRBV20-1 and TRBJ2-1, with 9 bases matching TRBD1. The CDR3 length is 14 residues. Germline V CDR1 and CDR2: DFQATT, SNEGSKA (reference sequence). V lost 6 bases, J lost 5 bases, and 8 bases stayed unmatched.

This clonotype showed up just a few times. The chain has TRBV5-1 and TRBJ1-3, with D perhaps TRBD1 (5 bases). Per the germline V gene, CDR1 is SGHRS and CDR2 is YFSETQ. This CDR3 contains 14 residues. The V and J ends lost 7 bases and 0 bases respectively, with 11 bases between them. The CDR3 region is CASRRGISGNTIYF. Written as DNA, the CDR3 is TGCGCCAGCCGCCGGGGGATCTCTGGAAACACCATATATTTT.

This clonotype was detected a few times. The genes are TRBV19 and TRBJ1-1; 7 bases line up with TRBD1. Germline trimming cut 4 bases from V and 0 bases from J; bases unmatched to any gene: 5. Germline lookup yields CDR1 LNHDA and CDR2 SQIVND (reference sequence). This CDR3 has 15 amino acids. This CDR3 is CASSTRDSMNTEAFF. CDR3 nucleotide sequence: TGTGCCAGTAGTACAAGGGACAGCATGAACACTGAAGCTTTCTTT.

This clonotype was detected ten times or more. The gene calls are TRBV10-3 and TRBJ2-7; D is uncertain. V dropped 3 bases and J dropped 1 base, with 16 bases sitting between them. The germline gives CDR1 ENHRY, CDR2 SYGVKD. The CDR3 runs 16 residues. This chain's CDR3 is CAISEPGFSRSYEQYV. DNA for the CDR3: TGTGCCATCAGTGAACCGGGTTTCTCCAGATCCTACGAGCAGTACGTC.

V and J are TRBV20-1 and TRBJ2-2; 7 nucleotides align to TRBD2. The CDR3 runs 14 residues. J was trimmed by 6 bases and V by 6 bases; bases with no gene match: 10. Per the germline V gene, CDR1 is DFQATT and CDR2 is SNEGSKA (reference sequence). The CDR3 DNA reads as TGCAGTGCATCCGAGGGAGGGCCCTCCGGGGAGCTGTTTTTT. Translating gives CSASEGGPSGELFF.

At least ten counts were recorded for this clonotype. This chain uses TRBV27 with TRBJ1-2, with 9 bases matching TRBD1. J was trimmed by 4 bases and V by 2 bases; bases with no gene match: 5. The CDR3 runs to 15 residues. Germline V CDR1 and CDR2: MNHEY, SMNVEV (reference sequence). The DNA of the CDR3 is TGTGCCAGCAGTTTAATGGGACAGGGACCCTATGGCTACACCTTC. Translating it yields CASSLMGQGPYGYTF.

This chain connects TRBV27 to TRBJ2-4; TRBD1 might be the D (5 bases). This CDR3 region has 13 residues. Germline CDR1 and CDR2: MNHEY and SMNVEV (reference sequence). Trimming took off 6 bases at V and 6 bases at J, with 12 bases between the two ends. CDR3 amino acids: CASSPRQSNIQYF. In DNA form, the CDR3 reads TGTGCCAGCAGCCCCCGACAGTCAAACATTCAGTACTTC.

The chain is built from TRBV18 and TRBJ2-7; D is uncertain. Between the trimmed V and J ends, which lost 3 bases and 5 bases, there was a span of 20 bases. This CDR3 region has 16 residues. Looked up from germline, CDR1 is KGHSH and CDR2 is LQKENI. The chain's CDR3 is CASSPEKTPSLHEQYF. The CDR3 DNA is TGTGCCAGCTCACCCGAGAAAACCCCCTCTCTCCACGAGCAGTACTTC.

The rearrangement uses TRBV5-5 and TRBJ2-1; D gene ambiguous. The germline V and J ends were trimmed by 3 bases and 5 bases, with 12 bases remaining between them. CDR1 and CDR2 from the germline V gene are SGHKS and YYEKEE (reference sequence). The CDR3 is 14 residues long. CDR3 coding DNA: TGTGCCAGCAGCTCACCGGGCCTCAACAATGAGCAGTTCTTC. It codes for CASSSPGLNNEQFF.

This clonotype showed up just a few times. The V gene is TRBV11-2, the J gene TRBJ2-3; possible D gene TRBD1, 6 bases. The CDR3 is 16 amino acids. Germline V lookup: CDR1 SGHAT, CDR2 FQNNGV. Trimming removed 6 bases from V and 2 bases from J, with 18 bases in between. The CDR3 sequence is CASSPTGHFDTDTQYF. The DNA of the CDR3 is TGTGCCAGCAGTCCCACGGGACATTTCGACACAGATACGCAGTATTTT.

This clonotype was seen many times. The chain couples TRBV10-2 to TRBJ2-7, with TRBD1 identical over 9 bases. Trimming removed 2 bases from V and 8 bases from J; junction bases left unmatched: 7. The CDR3 has 14 residues. Germline assignment: CDR1 WSHSY and CDR2 SAAADI. This CDR3 reads CASSEAGQGSKQYF. CDR3 nucleotides: TGCGCCAGCAGTGAGGCGGGACAGGGTAGCAAGCAGTACTTC.

Here the CDR3 DNA reads TGTGCCAGCAGTTCGAGCAAGAGAGCTTTCTTT. It yields the protein CASSSSKRAFF. The genes are TRBV2 and TRBJ1-1, with D unclear. The CDR3 is 11 residues long. The germline V gene has CDR1 SNHLY and CDR2 FYNNEI. V dropped 5 bases and J dropped 10 bases, with 11 bases sitting between them.

The chain uses TRBV20-1 and TRBJ2-7, with TRBD2 matching 7 bases. The ends lost 0 bases at V and 0 bases at J; junction bases unmatched: 8. Per germline, CDR1 DFQATT and CDR2 SNEGSKA (reference sequence). This CDR3 is 16 amino acids long. CDR3 in amino acids: CSARDLLTSPSYEQYF. CDR3 coding DNA: TGCAGTGCTAGAGATTTATTGACTAGCCCCTCCTACGAGCAGTACTTC.

This clonotype was found many times. The chain uses TRBV29-1 and TRBJ2-1; TRBD1 matches at 9 bases. The CDR3 totals 14 residues. The ends lost 6 bases at V and 7 bases at J; junction bases unmatched: 10. Germline assignment: CDR1 SQVTM and CDR2 ANQGSEA. CDR3 sequence reads: CSVGDRETINEQFF. CDR3 in DNA: TGCAGCGTGGGGGACAGGGAAACTATTAATGAGCAGTTCTTC.

The rearrangement joins TRBV11-2 to TRBJ2-7, with TRBD2 identical over 10 bases. The J segment lost 4 bases and the V segment lost 5 bases, leaving 8 bases of the junction unmatched. The CDR3 extends over 15 amino acids. The germline V gene encodes CDR1 SGHAT and CDR2 FQNNGV. In nucleotides, the CDR3 is TGTGCCAGCAGCCCAGCTAGCGGGAGAAGTTACGAGCAGTACGTC. It encodes CASSPASGRSYEQYV.

This clonotype was observed at least ten times. CDR3: CSVDGSSGNTDTQYF. The CDR3 DNA reads TGCAGCGTTGACGGTTCTAGCGGGAACACAGATACGCAGTATTTT. The rearrangement uses TRBV29-1 and TRBJ2-3, with 9 nucleotides matching TRBD2. This CDR3 is 15 amino acids long. The germline V gene encodes CDR1 SQVTM and CDR2 ANQGSEA. V shed 3 bases, J shed 2 bases, and the junction held 6 bases outside the gene matches.

This clonotype was counted ten times or more. The V gene is TRBV5-6, the J gene TRBJ1-1, with D unresolved. Deletions cut 0 bases from V and 6 bases from J, with 9 bases between. This CDR3 has 13 amino acids. Germline CDR1 is SGHDT and CDR2 is YYEEEE. CDR3 residues: CASSLVVIAEAFF. The CDR3 bases are TGTGCCAGCAGCTTGGTTGTAATCGCTGAAGCTTTCTTT.

This clonotype was recorded at least ten times. The chain joins TRBV28 to TRBJ2-2; TRBD2 might be the D (6 bases). The germline V gene encodes CDR1 MDHEN and CDR2 SYDVKM. The V end lost 7 bases, the J end lost 5 bases, and 8 bases lay between the germline ends. The CDR3 extends over 12 amino acids. The CDR3 loop is CASKLATGELFF. Here the CDR3 DNA reads TGTGCCAGCAAACTAGCAACCGGGGAGCTGTTTTTT.

This clonotype was recorded many times. The chain uses TRBV12-3 or TRBV12-4 and TRBJ1-5; 7 bases fit TRBD1. V gave up 3 bases and J gave up 6 bases; unmatched junction bases: 5. The CDR3 has 14 residues. The CDR3 nucleotides read TGTGCCAGCAGTTTTCCGACAGGGACTCAGCCCCAGCATTTT. Protein product: CASSFPTGTQPQHF.

This chain uses TRBV27 with TRBJ1-6; D may be TRBD1 (5 bases). The CDR3 is 15 residues long. The germline gives CDR1 MNHEY, CDR2 SMNVEV (reference sequence). The germline V and J ends were trimmed by 6 bases and 9 bases, with 18 bases remaining between them. DNA of the CDR3: TGTGCCAGCAGAACATCAGGGAAATCGGGTTCACCCCTCCACTTT. Encoded protein: CASRTSGKSGSPLHF.

As to this clonotype: A read error may explain this, as a much larger clone is one base away. This chain's CDR3 is CASSQTVHNKQFF. CDR3 sequence (DNA): TGCGCCAGCAGCCAGACAGTACACAATAAGCAGTTCTTC. This chain joins TRBV5-1 and TRBJ2-1; TRBD1 is a possible D gene (5 bases). Germline assignment: CDR1 SGHRS and CDR2 YFSETQ. The CDR3 length is 13 residues.

This clonotype was found once. In nucleotides, the CDR3 is TGTGCCAGCAGCTTAAGGAGGCGGGAGGGCCTTGAGACCCAGTACTTC. Residues: CASSLRRREGLETQYF. This chain uses TRBV7-2 with TRBJ2-5, with 9 positions matching TRBD2. J gave up 5 bases and V 2 bases, and 9 bases lay outside the gene matches. Germline CDR1 is SGHTA and CDR2 is FQGNSA. This CDR3 contains 16 residues.

The V and J genes are TRBV11-2 and TRBJ2-1; D perhaps matches TRBD1 (6 bases). Trimming removed 5 bases at V and 10 bases at J, with 18 bases between. The germline V gene has CDR1 SGHAT and CDR2 FQNNGV. This CDR3 comprises 14 residues. CDR3 nucleotides: TGTGCCAGCAGCCCAGGGACCCGCACAGGGGAGCAGTTCTTC. Protein sequence: CASSPGTRTGEQFF.

A few counts support this clonotype. The V gene is TRBV12-3 or TRBV12-4, the J gene TRBJ1-1, with D tentatively TRBD1 (6 bases). This CDR3 contains 13 residues. The V end lost 6 bases, the J end lost 11 bases, and 19 bases lay between the germline ends. The CDR3 spells CASSLTYRDSAFF. DNA of the CDR3: TGTGCCAGCAGCCTTACGTACAGGGATTCGGCTTTCTTT.

This clonotype came up many times. The chain is built from TRBV20-1 and TRBJ2-5; 8 nucleotides line up with TRBD1. The length of the CDR3 is 14 residues. Germline CDR1 is DFQATT and CDR2 is SNEGSKA (reference sequence). The CDR3 reads CSLLWGTGQETQYF. The CDR3 coding sequence is TGCAGCCTCCTCTGGGGGACAGGACAAGAGACCCAGTACTTC.

The gene calls are TRBV7-6 and TRBJ2-3, with 8 bases aligning to TRBD2. This CDR3 comprises 17 residues. In germline, CDR1 is SGHVS, CDR2 FNYEAQ. V trimming: 0 bases; J trimming: 1 base; junction bases outside the gene matches: 6. The CDR3 bases are TGTGCCAGCAGCTTAGCTGGAAGGCGGGAGGGCACAGATACGCAGTATTTT. As protein: CASSLAGRREGTDTQYF. The whole variable domain, filled in from reference TRBV7-6 and TRBJ2-3, reads GAGVSQSPRYKVTKRGQDVALRCDPISGHVSLYWYRQALGQGPEFLTYFNYEAQQDKSGLPNDRFSAERPEGSISTLTIQRTEQRDSAMYRCASSLAGRREGTDTQYFGPGTRLTVL.